This TCR beta chain is drawn from a study of CD8+CD57+ T cells in acquired aplastic anemia. This clonotype was seen only a few times. Its antigen is unidentified. Genomic DNA was employed as the template in profiling TCR beta VDJ and CDR3. Each CDR3 protein gets one entry after TCRdb re-called the reads with MiXCR. Counted here are roughly 150,000 distinct CDR3 sequences, roughly half occurring once; the ten biggest clones make up roughly 3.2%. Findings of the study overall: Between the patient and control groups, CD8+ Simpson's diversity did not differ significantly.

Patients chosen for sequencing had shown CD8+CD57+ cell expansion by flow cytometry. Sequenced sample: sorted CD4+, CD8+, or CD8+CD57+ T cells (not recorded which) from PBMCs. The TCR was taken from a human donor with aplastic anemia.

CDR3 residues: CASSTLGGQGLYEQFF. CDR3 coding DNA: TGTGCCAGCAGCACCCTTGGGGGGCAGGGTCTCTACGAGCAGTTCTTC. The chain uses TRBV9 and TRBJ2-1, with D possibly called TRBD1 or TRBD2 (6 bases each). The germline V and J ends were trimmed by 4 bases and 10 bases, with 24 bases remaining between them. CDR1 SGDLS and CDR2 YYNGEE come from the germline V gene. This CDR3 spans 16 amino acids.